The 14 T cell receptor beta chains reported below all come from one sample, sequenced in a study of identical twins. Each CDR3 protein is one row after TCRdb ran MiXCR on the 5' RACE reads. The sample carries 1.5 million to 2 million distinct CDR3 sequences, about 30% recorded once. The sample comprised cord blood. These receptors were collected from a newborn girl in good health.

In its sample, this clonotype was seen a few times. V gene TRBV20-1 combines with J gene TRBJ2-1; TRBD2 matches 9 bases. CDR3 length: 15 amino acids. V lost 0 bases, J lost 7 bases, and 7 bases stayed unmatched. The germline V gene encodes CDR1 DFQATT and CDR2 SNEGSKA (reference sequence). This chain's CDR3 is CSARDRTSARNEQFF. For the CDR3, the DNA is TGCAGTGCTAGAGATCGGACTAGCGCCCGTAATGAGCAGTTCTTC.

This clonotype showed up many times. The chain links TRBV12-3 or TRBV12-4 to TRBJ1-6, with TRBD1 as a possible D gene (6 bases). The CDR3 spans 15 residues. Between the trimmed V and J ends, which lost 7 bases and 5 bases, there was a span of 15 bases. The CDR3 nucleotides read TGTGCCAGCACCTCGGACAGAATAAATAATTCACCCCTCCACTTT. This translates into CASTSDRINNSPLHF.

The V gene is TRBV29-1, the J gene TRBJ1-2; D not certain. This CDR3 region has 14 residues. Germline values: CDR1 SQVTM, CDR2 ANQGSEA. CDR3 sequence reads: CSAGRAGQEYGYTF. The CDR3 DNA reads TGCAGTGCAGGACGGGCAGGCCAAGAGTATGGCTACACCTTC.

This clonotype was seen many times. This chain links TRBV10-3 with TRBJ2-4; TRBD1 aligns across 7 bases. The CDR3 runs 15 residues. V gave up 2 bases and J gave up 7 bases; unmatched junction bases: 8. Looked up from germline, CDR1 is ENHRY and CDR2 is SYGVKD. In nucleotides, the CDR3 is TGTGCCATCAGTGAGGGCCCGACAGGGAGCAACATTCAGTACTTC. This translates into CAISEGPTGSNIQYF.

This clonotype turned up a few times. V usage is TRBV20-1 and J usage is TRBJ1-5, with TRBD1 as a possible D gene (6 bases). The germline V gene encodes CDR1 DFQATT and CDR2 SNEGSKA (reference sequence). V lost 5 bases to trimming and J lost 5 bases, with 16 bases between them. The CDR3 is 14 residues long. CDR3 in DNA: TGCAGTGCTCTGACAGGTAGAGAGGATCAGCCCCAGCATTTT. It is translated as CSALTGREDQPQHF.

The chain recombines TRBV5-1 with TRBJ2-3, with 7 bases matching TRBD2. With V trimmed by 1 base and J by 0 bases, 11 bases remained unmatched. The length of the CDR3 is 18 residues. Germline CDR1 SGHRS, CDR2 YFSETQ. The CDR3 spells CASSLPTLAGASTDTQYF. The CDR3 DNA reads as TGCGCCAGCAGCTTGCCTACTCTTGCGGGAGCTAGCACAGATACGCAGTATTTT.

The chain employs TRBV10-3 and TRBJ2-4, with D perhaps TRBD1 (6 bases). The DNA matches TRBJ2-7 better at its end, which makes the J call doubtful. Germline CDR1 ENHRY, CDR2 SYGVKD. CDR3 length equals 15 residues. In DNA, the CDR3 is TGTGCCATCAGGGATCACAGGGCGAGCTCCTACGAGCAGTACTTC. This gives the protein CAIRDHRASSYEQYF.

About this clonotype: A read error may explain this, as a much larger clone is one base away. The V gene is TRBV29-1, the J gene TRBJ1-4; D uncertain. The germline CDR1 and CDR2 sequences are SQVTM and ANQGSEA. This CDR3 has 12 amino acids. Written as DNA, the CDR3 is TGCAACGTTGAGGTGTTCAATGAAAAACTGTTTTTT. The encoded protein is CNVEVFNEKLFF.

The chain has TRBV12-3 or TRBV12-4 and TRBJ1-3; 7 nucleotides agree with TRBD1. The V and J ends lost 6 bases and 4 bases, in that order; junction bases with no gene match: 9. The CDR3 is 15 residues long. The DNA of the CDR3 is TGTGCCAGCAGCCCCCTACAGGGGAACGGAAACACCATATATTTT. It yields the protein CASSPLQGNGNTIYF.

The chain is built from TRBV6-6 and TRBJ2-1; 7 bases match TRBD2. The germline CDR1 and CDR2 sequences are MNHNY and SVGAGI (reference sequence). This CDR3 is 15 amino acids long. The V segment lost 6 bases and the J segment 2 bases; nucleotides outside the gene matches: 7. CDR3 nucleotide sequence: TGTGCCAGCAGCGCCATCGGACTAGCCTACAATGAGCAGTTCTTC. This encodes CASSAIGLAYNEQFF.

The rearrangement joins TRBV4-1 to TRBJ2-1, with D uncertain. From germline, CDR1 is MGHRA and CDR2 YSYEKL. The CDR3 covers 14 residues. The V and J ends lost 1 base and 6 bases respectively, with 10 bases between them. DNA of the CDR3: TGCGCCAGCAGCCAAGGAGCCATCGCCAATGAGCAGTTCTTC. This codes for CASSQGAIANEQFF.

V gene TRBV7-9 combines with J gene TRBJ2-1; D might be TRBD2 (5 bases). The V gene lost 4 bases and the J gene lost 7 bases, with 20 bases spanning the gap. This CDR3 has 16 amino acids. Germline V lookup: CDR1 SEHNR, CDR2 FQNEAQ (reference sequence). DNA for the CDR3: TGTGCCAGCAGCTCGCCTGGGAGATGGTTAAGGAATGAGCAGTTCTTC. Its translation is CASSSPGRWLRNEQFF.

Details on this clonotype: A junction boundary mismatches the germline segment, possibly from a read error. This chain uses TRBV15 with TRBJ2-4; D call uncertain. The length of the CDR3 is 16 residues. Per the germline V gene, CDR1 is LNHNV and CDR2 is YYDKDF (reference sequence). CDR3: CATNRDPPIQKNIQYF. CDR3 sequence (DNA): TGTGCCACCAACAGAGATCCTCCTATTCAAAAAAACATTCAGTACTTC.

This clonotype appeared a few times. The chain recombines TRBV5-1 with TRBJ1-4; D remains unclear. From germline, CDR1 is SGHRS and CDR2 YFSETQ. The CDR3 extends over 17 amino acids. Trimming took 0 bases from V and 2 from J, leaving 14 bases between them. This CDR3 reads CASSLVPPRDTNEKLFF. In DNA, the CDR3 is TGCGCCAGCAGCTTGGTTCCTCCAAGAGATACTAATGAAAAACTGTTTTTT.